The 18 T cell receptor beta chains below all came from one sample that was sequenced in a study of T cell clonality in common variable immunodeficiency. Clones were sequenced by immunoSEQ multiplex PCR, and TCRdb holds only the in-frame ones, with some missing. In total the sample includes tens of thousands of clones, none of them seen once. Sequencing was performed on peripheral blood mononuclear cells. The receptors come from a person between 18 and 75 years old in good health.

This clone was detected many times. The read falls 3 residues short of the CDR3 end, and the missing part is taken from the germline J gene. The chain links TRBV28 to TRBJ2-6; no firm D call. V was pared by 6 bases and J by 2 bases, with 8 bases between. This CDR3 region has 14 residues. Germline V gene sequence: CDR1 MDHEN, CDR2 SYDVKM. Partial CDR3 DNA: TGTGCCAGCAGCCCTATTGCTGGGGCCAACGTC. Residues: CASSPIAGANV. The entire CDR3 sequence reads CASSPIAGANVLTF.

This clone was seen many times. CDR3: CSASGQADIGGTEAFF. The CDR3 bases that were read are TGCAGTGCTTCCGGACAGGCCGATATCGGCGGCACTGAA. This chain joins TRBV20-1 and TRBJ1-1; TRBD1 aligns across 7 bases. The observed sequence ends 3 residues before the CDR3 terminus, with the missing tail filled in from the germline J gene. The ends lost 5 bases at V and 4 bases at J; junction bases unmatched: 16. This CDR3 has 16 residues. The germline CDR1 and CDR2 sequences are DFQATT and SNEGSKA (reference sequence).

The table lists this clone with many counts. The DNA ends 3 residues before the CDR3 does, and the rest of the CDR3 is filled in from the germline J gene. The gene calls are TRBV20-1 and TRBJ2-3; 12 bases are a match to TRBD2. Germline CDR1 and CDR2: DFQATT and SNEGSKA (reference sequence). The CDR3 is 17 amino acids. Trimming cost V 2 bases and J 4 bases; bases outside gene matches: 10. Incomplete CDR3 DNA: TGCAGTGCTAGAACCCCGACTAGCGGGAGTAGATCAGATACG. Amino acid sequence: CSARTPTSGSRSDT. The entire CDR3 protein reads CSARTPTSGSRSDTQYF.

Ten or more counts support this clone. From the germline J gene comes the end of the CDR3, since the read stops 3 residues before it. The chain joins TRBV7-9 to TRBJ2-5; D unclear. Germline V gene lookup returns CDR1 SEHNR and CDR2 FQNEAQ (reference sequence). The CDR3 consists of 13 residues. The V end was cut by 8 bases, the J end by 4 bases, with 14 bases between. The CDR3 protein is CASRVAVVETQYF. Partial CDR3 DNA: TGTGCCAGCCGGGTTGCAGTAGTAGAGACC.

This clone was counted between two and nine times. The covered CDR3 bases are TGTGCCAGCAGTTTATTAGGGGATCCTACCTACGAG. This encodes CASSLLGDPTYE. Given in full, the CDR3 is CASSLLGDPTYEQYF. The V gene is TRBV27, the J gene TRBJ2-7, with a tentative D call TRBD1 (5 bases). The CDR3 end is not reached by the read, which stops 3 residues before it; the germline J gene fills it in. Germline values: CDR1 MNHEY, CDR2 SMNVEV (reference sequence). Deletions cut 1 base from V and 2 bases from J, with 12 bases between. The CDR3 is 15 amino acids.

This clone was recorded at least ten times. The read finishes 3 residues shy of the CDR3 end, and the germline J gene is used to complete it. V gene TRBV7-8 combines with J gene TRBJ1-2; a weak D match, TRBD1 (6 bases). The germline V gene has CDR1 SGHVS and CDR2 FQNEAQ. The CDR3 loop spans 15 amino acids. The CDR3 reads CASSLSTGQEGGYTF. Partial CDR3 DNA: TGTGCCAGCAGCCTTAGCACGGGACAAGAGGGAGGC.

This clone was found many times. The read terminates 3 residues before the CDR3 end, so the remaining end is supplied by the germline J gene. V and J are TRBV2 and TRBJ2-7; TRBD1 might be the D (6 bases). Trimming removed 6 bases from V and 5 bases from J, with 11 bases in between. Germline assignment: CDR1 SNHLY and CDR2 FYNNEI. The CDR3 totals 12 residues. CDR3 DNA, as far as it was read: TGTGCCAGCAGGACAGGCTGGCACGAG. Translating gives CASRTGWHE. The whole CDR3 region reads CASRTGWHEQYF.

This clone was seen ten or more times. Read data end 3 residues before the CDR3 end; the end is taken from the germline J gene. The genes are TRBV6-4 and TRBJ1-3; weak D call: TRBD1 (6 bases). V lost 4 bases, J lost 4 bases, and 14 bases lay in between. CDR1 is MRHNA, CDR2 SNTAGT, per germline. The CDR3 extends over 15 amino acids. The CDR3 sequence: CASSAQDSPGNTIYF. The part of the CDR3 DNA that was read is TGTGCCAGCAGTGCCCAGGACAGTCCCGGAAACACC.

The table lists this clone with a few counts. Read sequence stops 3 residues before the CDR3 end, and the germline J gene provides the missing end. The gene calls are TRBV30 and TRBJ1-2; D possibly corresponds to TRBD1 (5 bases). In germline, CDR1 is GTSNPN, CDR2 SVGIG (reference sequence). The CDR3 length is 12 residues. The CDR3 sequence: CAWSPSGVDYTF. CDR3 bases read: TGTGCCTGGAGTCCGTCGGGGGTCGAC.

This clone was observed at least ten times. The read terminates 3 residues before the CDR3 end, so the remaining end is supplied by the germline J gene. J is TRBJ2-1 and V is TRBV20-1; D gene unclear. The germline V and J ends were trimmed by 1 base and 5 bases, with 12 bases remaining between them. This CDR3 has 14 residues. Germline CDR1 reads DFQATT; CDR2 reads SNEGSKA (reference sequence). CDR3 DNA (partial): TGCAGTGCTAGAGGGCCTTTTATGAACAATGAG. Amino acid sequence: CSARGPFMNNE. The CDR3, in full, reads CSARGPFMNNEQFF.

This clone was observed a handful of times. The read comes to an end 3 residues before the CDR3 does, leaving the germline J gene to fill in the end. At the DNA level, this CDR3 is encoded by other sequences in the same sample as well. The V call is TRBV18, the J call TRBJ1-3; D is possibly TRBD1 (5 bases). The CDR3 loop spans 16 amino acids. V was pared by 3 bases and J by 0 bases, with 12 bases between. In germline, CDR1 is KGHSH, CDR2 LQKENI. The CDR3 sequence is CASSPSPGGSGNTIYF. CDR3 DNA, as far as it was read: TGTGCCAGCTCACCTTCGCCGGGGGGCTCTGGAAACACC.

This clone was counted ten times or more. The read is 3 residues too short to cover the CDR3 end, so that end is filled in from the germline J gene. This chain joins TRBV19 and TRBJ1-5, with unresolved D. The CDR3 runs to 12 residues. Per the germline V gene, CDR1 is LNHDA and CDR2 is SQIVND (reference sequence). Trimming left V 3 bases short and J 6 bases short, with 6 bases between. Partial CDR3 DNA: TGTGCCAGTAGTATTTCCATTCAGCCC. Translated, it gives CASSISIQP. The CDR3 in full is CASSISIQPQHF.

This clone showed up many times. The missing CDR3 end, 3 residues past where the read stops, is filled in from the germline J gene. The rearrangement links TRBV5-1 to TRBJ2-1; D is possibly TRBD1 (7 bases). Germline loops: CDR1 SGHRS, CDR2 YFSETQ. V was pared by 4 bases and J by 8 bases, with 16 bases between. This CDR3 has 14 residues. The sequenced part of the CDR3 DNA is TGCGCCAGCAGCCCCGGATCCAGGGGGGATGAG. Its protein product is CASSPGSRGDE. The CDR3 as a whole reads CASSPGSRGDEQFF.

This clone was detected ten times or more. Read coverage stops 3 residues before the CDR3 terminus; the germline J gene supplies the remainder. The chain carries TRBV11-3 and TRBJ2-7; D not resolved. Trimming stripped 0 bases from V and 3 bases from J, with 6 bases between. Germline lookup yields CDR1 SGHNT and CDR2 YENEEA. This CDR3 region has 13 residues. The CDR3 is CASSLDRDYEQYF. The covered CDR3 bases are TGTGCCAGCAGCTTAGATAGAGACTACGAG.

As concerns this clone: Read coverage stops 3 residues before the CDR3 terminus; the germline J gene supplies the remainder. This rearrangement joins TRBV5-1 to TRBJ1-2, with 8 bases fitting TRBD1. Germline V CDR1 and CDR2: SGHRS, YFSETQ. The CDR3 is 17 amino acids. The sequenced CDR3 bases are TGCGCCAGCAGCTTGGGGGACAGGCGGGAGTACCAAGAGACC. This gives the protein CASSLGDRREYQET. The whole CDR3 protein is CASSLGDRREYQETYTF.

About this clone: With the read ending 3 residues before the CDR3 end, the germline J gene is used to fill in that end. The V gene is TRBV5-1, the J gene TRBJ2-4; TRBD2 aligns across 13 bases. The CDR3 sequence is 16 residues long. Germline V gene lookup returns CDR1 SGHRS and CDR2 YFSETQ. The CDR3 protein is CASSLGTSGSRETQYF. The CDR3 bases that were read are TGCGCCAGCAGCTTGGGGACTAGCGGGAGTAGGGAGACT.

This clone was counted at least ten times. The read ends 3 residues shy of where the CDR3 ends; the end is completed using the germline J gene. V usage is TRBV7-9 and J usage is TRBJ2-1; 9 bases fit TRBD2. Germline-derived CDR1 and CDR2 are SEHNR and FQNEAQ (reference sequence). CDR3 length: 15 residues. J was trimmed by 5 bases and V by 5 bases; bases with no gene match: 7. The sequenced CDR3 bases are TGTGCCAGCAGCCCCGGGTTAGCGGGAGACAATGAG. It is translated as CASSPGLAGDNE. The entire CDR3 protein reads CASSPGLAGDNEQFF.

There are many counts of this clone. The read halts 3 residues ahead of the CDR3 end, with the missing end drawn from the germline J gene. This chain connects TRBV10-3 to TRBJ1-2; perhaps TRBD1 as D (5 bases). Germline values: CDR1 ENHRY, CDR2 SYGVKD. CDR3 size: 16 residues. The sequenced part of the CDR3 DNA is TGTGCCATCAGTGAGACTTTCGGACCATCGGGGGAAGGC. Translated, it gives CAISETFGPSGEG. The whole CDR3 reads CAISETFGPSGEGYTF.